This TCR beta chain was sequenced during a study of OX40 agonist ivuxolimab in advanced cancers. The germline CDR1 and CDR2 sequences are LNHDA and SQIVND (reference sequence). V was clipped by 6 bases and J by 0 bases; unmatched bases: 4. CDR3 length: 14 residues. Broader study findings: CD4+ and CD8+ blood T cells expanded clonally by week 6 at 0.1 to 3.0 mg/kg. The average count of expanded clones was higher among CD8+ T cells than among CD4+.

Concerning this clone itself: Its cognate antigen is unknown.

This table comes from immunoSEQ multiplex PCR, and its TCRdb copy is limited to in-frame clones, with some not included. The data contain around 33,000 clones, approximately 80% of them singletons. The chain uses TRBV19 and TRBJ1-1; 7 bases line up with TRBD1. This receptor was taken from an adult with an advanced solid tumor such as melanoma, head and neck, liver or kidney cancer. This material consisted of CD4+ or CD8+ T cells sorted from blood, taken in a trial of the OX40 agonist ivuxolimab. As DNA, the CDR3 is TGTGCCAGTAGACAGACAGGGTTGAACACTGAAGCTTTCTTT. Residues: CASRQTGLNTEAFF.